One and the same sample provided the 23 T cell receptor beta chains below, sequenced in a study of OX40 agonist ivuxolimab in advanced cancers. Libraries were prepared by immunoSEQ multiplex PCR; TCRdb keeps only in-frame clonotypes and omits some of them. The sample records some 74,000 clones, 88% being singletons. This material consisted of CD4+ or CD8+ T cells sorted from blood, taken in a trial of the OX40 agonist ivuxolimab. Source of these receptors: an adult with an advanced solid tumor such as melanoma, head and neck, liver or kidney cancer.

The chain employs TRBV6-1 and TRBJ2-7, with a possible D match to TRBD1 (6 bases). The CDR3 covers 13 residues. The ends were cut back, 5 bases at V and 2 bases at J, with 10 bases in the middle. Germline loops: CDR1 MNHNS, CDR2 SASEGT. The CDR3 DNA follows: TGTGCCAGCAGTCGGACAGAACCCTACGAGCAGTACTTC. Residues: CASSRTEPYEQYF.

In this sample, this clone turned up a few times. The V call is TRBV7-2, the J call TRBJ1-1; D ambiguous. This CDR3 comprises 12 residues. CDR1 is SGHTA, CDR2 FQGNSA, per germline. Trimming removed 4 bases at V and 5 bases at J, with 8 bases between. CDR3 amino acids: CASSSLRTEAFF. CDR3 bases: TGTGCCAGCAGCTCCCTACGGACTGAAGCTTTCTTT.

The chain couples TRBV28 to TRBJ2-5, with 11 bases identical to TRBD2. The CDR3 totals 15 residues. The V and J ends lost 6 bases and 7 bases, in that order; junction bases with no gene match: 10. From germline, CDR1 is MDHEN and CDR2 SYDVKM. CDR3 protein: CASRASGGIRTTQYF. The CDR3 DNA follows: TGTGCCAGCAGGGCTAGCGGGGGGATCCGGACGACCCAGTACTTC.

This clone was picked up one time. The chain recombines TRBV7-2 with TRBJ2-2; 7 bases are shared with TRBD2. V was pared by 4 bases and J by 4 bases, with 9 bases of the junction left unmatched. The germline gives CDR1 SGHTA, CDR2 FQGNSA. The CDR3 runs 16 residues. CDR3 sequence: CASSYPGTMATGELFF. In nucleotides, the CDR3 is TGTGCCAGCAGCTACCCCGGGACTATGGCCACCGGGGAGCTGTTTTTT.

The V call is TRBV2, the J call TRBJ1-6; D perhaps matches TRBD1 (6 bases). Germline CDR1 is SNHLY and CDR2 is FYNNEI. With 7 bases removed from V and 7 bases from J, the gap between germline ends came to 11 bases. CDR3 length equals 13 residues. CDR3: CASNGQGNSPLHF. CDR3 DNA: TGTGCCAGCAATGGGCAGGGGAATTCACCCCTCCACTTT.

In DNA, the CDR3 is TGTGCCAGCTCACCAACCAGGGTAGACTATGGCTACACCTTC. This translates into CASSPTRVDYGYTF. This chain joins TRBV18 and TRBJ1-2, with D tentatively TRBD1 (5 bases). V was clipped by 2 bases and J by 3 bases, with 10 bases between them. Germline V gene data show CDR1 as KGHSH and CDR2 as LQKENI. The CDR3 consists of 14 residues.

This chain connects TRBV11-2 to TRBJ1-4; no clear D. From germline, CDR1 is SGHAT and CDR2 FQNNGV. The V and J ends lost 2 bases and 0 bases respectively, with 4 bases between them. The CDR3 totals 14 residues. The CDR3 reads CASSLFSTNEKLFF. The CDR3, as DNA: TGTGCCAGCAGCTTATTTTCAACTAATGAAAAACTGTTTTTT.

This chain connects TRBV19 to TRBJ2-3; possibly TRBD2 for D (5 bases). This CDR3 is built from 14 residues. Germline V gene data show CDR1 as LNHDA and CDR2 as SQIVND (reference sequence). Trimming pared 5 bases from V and 3 bases from J, leaving 12 bases between. CDR3 in DNA: TGTGCCAGTAGTCCTACTTCGGGGACAGATACGCAGTATTTT. Its protein product is CASSPTSGTDTQYF.

V usage is TRBV20-1 and J usage is TRBJ2-7, with D possibly TRBD2 on 5 matching bases. The germline V and J ends were trimmed by 4 bases and 3 bases, with 7 bases remaining between them. This CDR3 has 11 residues. Looked up from germline, CDR1 is DFQATT and CDR2 is SNEGSKA (reference sequence). As DNA, the CDR3 is TGCAGTGCTAAGAGCGGCTACGAGCAGTACTTC. This encodes CSAKSGYEQYF.

The CDR3 region has the DNA TGTGCCAGCAGCCCCGGACAGGATTATGGCTACACCTTC. Translated, it gives CASSPGQDYGYTF. This chain uses TRBV11-3 with TRBJ1-2; 7 bases are a match to TRBD1. This CDR3 has 13 residues. V lost 5 bases and J lost 5; bases outside the gene matches: 5. Germline V gene data show CDR1 as SGHNT and CDR2 as YENEEA.

This clone was observed a handful of times. The rearrangement uses TRBV11-3 and TRBJ2-7, with 8 bases aligning to TRBD2. CDR3 length: 15 amino acids. CDR1 is SGHNT and CDR2 is YENEEA in the germline V gene. Trimming at V came to 4 bases and at J to 3 bases, leaving 8 bases not matched to a gene. The CDR3 here is CASSYGRGGFYEQYF. In nucleotides, the CDR3 is TGTGCCAGCAGCTACGGGAGGGGGGGCTTCTACGAGCAGTACTTC.

The V call is TRBV7-3, the J call TRBJ1-1; tentative D call: TRBD1 (5 bases). Germline V lookup: CDR1 SGHTA, CDR2 FQGTGA. The CDR3 covers 16 residues. The V end was cut by 4 bases, the J end by 8 bases, with 23 bases between. CDR3 coding DNA: TGTGCCAGCAGCTCACCATCTCGGGGACGGACCTGGGAAGCTTTCTTT. This translates into CASSSPSRGRTWEAFF. Full variable domain (rest looked up from reference TRBV7-3 and TRBJ1-1): GAGVSQTPSNKVTEKGKYVELRCDPISGHTALYWYRQSLGQGPEFLIYFQGTGAADDSGLPNDRFFAVRPEGSVSTLKIQRTERGDSAVYLCASSSPSRGRTWEAFFGQGTRLTVV.

The chain links TRBV5-1 to TRBJ1-1; possible D gene TRBD1, 6 bases. V gave up 3 bases and J gave up 7 bases, with 13 bases separating them. The CDR3 runs 13 residues. The germline gives CDR1 SGHRS, CDR2 YFSETQ. The CDR3 region has the DNA TGCGCCAGCAGCTCGCAGGGGCGGGATGAAGCTTTCTTT. Encoded protein: CASSSQGRDEAFF.

The chain couples TRBV6-5 to TRBJ2-3; D may be TRBD2 (5 bases). V was cut by 2 bases and J by 2 bases, with 11 bases left in between. This CDR3 comprises 15 residues. The germline CDR1 and CDR2 sequences are MNHEY and SVGAGI. CDR3 sequence reads: CASSYVALATDTQYF. In DNA, the CDR3 is TGTGCCAGCAGTTACGTAGCGTTAGCCACAGATACGCAGTATTTT.

The genes are TRBV6-5 and TRBJ1-1; TRBD1 agrees at 8 bases. J lost 4 bases, V lost 5 bases, and 6 bases had no gene match. The CDR3 covers 14 residues. Germline assignment: CDR1 MNHEY and CDR2 SVGAGI. The CDR3 DNA follows: TGTGCCAGCAGTCCGAGGACAGGGAGCACTGAAGCTTTCTTT. This encodes CASSPRTGSTEAFF.

With respect to this clone: The sample has other DNA sequences that encode this CDR3 too. The chain combines TRBV7-2 with TRBJ2-7; 10 bases map to TRBD2. Germline CDR1 reads SGHTA; CDR2 reads FQGNSA. Trimming cost V 1 base and J 3 bases; bases outside gene matches: 6. This CDR3 contains 16 residues. CDR3 amino acids: CASSLEGASGSYEQYF. The CDR3 DNA reads as TGTGCCAGCAGCTTAGAAGGCGCTAGCGGGAGCTACGAGCAGTACTTC.

The CDR3 nucleotides read TGCGCCAGCAGCCGCTCAGGTCCCGGGGCCTACGAGCAGTACTTC. Translating gives CASSRSGPGAYEQYF. This chain links TRBV4-1 with TRBJ2-7, with a weak D call TRBD2 (5 bases). The V gene lost 4 bases and the J gene lost 2 bases, with 15 bases spanning the gap. CDR3 length equals 15 residues. CDR1 is MGHRA and CDR2 is YSYEKL in the germline V gene.

J is TRBJ2-3 and V is TRBV28; D might be TRBD1 or TRBD2, each matching 5 bases. Trimming took off 11 bases at V and 4 bases at J, with 16 bases between the two ends. Germline-derived CDR1 and CDR2 are MDHEN and SYDVKM. The CDR3 length is 13 residues. CDR3 amino acids: CASVRGGSDTQYF. The CDR3 DNA follows: TGTGCCTCGGTACGGGGCGGGTCAGATACGCAGTATTTT.

This chain joins TRBV27 and TRBJ2-1, with 9 bases identical to TRBD2. This CDR3 is built from 18 residues. The junction had 10 bases not matched to a gene; V was cut back by 4 bases and J by 0 bases. Germline assignment: CDR1 MNHEY and CDR2 SMNVEV (reference sequence). The CDR3 DNA sequence: TGTGCCAGCAGTTCCGCGTCGCTAGCGGGAAGCTCCTACAATGAGCAGTTCTTC. As protein: CASSSASLAGSSYNEQFF.

This chain links TRBV19 with TRBJ2-3; D not resolved. Germline lookup yields CDR1 LNHDA and CDR2 SQIVND (reference sequence). Trimming cost V 3 bases and J 6 bases, with 13 bases left between them. The CDR3 covers 14 residues. CDR3 sequence (DNA): TGTGCCAGTAGTATTAGGCTAGACGCCGATACGCAGTATTTT. The encoded protein is CASSIRLDADTQYF.

The chain employs TRBV6-6 and TRBJ2-7, with TRBD1 identical over 7 bases. The V and J ends lost 0 bases and 3 bases, in that order; junction bases with no gene match: 2. The CDR3 consists of 14 residues. Germline CDR1 is MNHNY and CDR2 is SVGAGI (reference sequence). CDR3 sequence reads: CASSYSAGGYEQYF. The CDR3 region has the DNA TGTGCCAGCAGTTACTCAGCAGGGGGCTACGAGCAGTACTTC.

The chain carries TRBV6-6 and TRBJ1-2; D remains unclear. The CDR3 is made up of 13 amino acids. CDR1 MNHNY and CDR2 SVGAGI come from the germline V gene (reference sequence). Trimming removed 5 bases at V and 1 base at J, with 8 bases between. CDR3 loop: CASSPDGNYGYTF. CDR3 in DNA: TGTGCCAGCAGTCCGGACGGTAACTATGGCTACACCTTC.

The chain is built from TRBV18 and TRBJ2-7; no clear D. Trimming stripped 1 base from V and 3 bases from J, with 7 bases between. This CDR3 is 13 amino acids long. Germline CDR1 and CDR2: KGHSH and LQKENI. The CDR3 bases are TGTGCCAGCTCACCACAAGCTAGCTACGAGCAGTACTTC. Translation gives CASSPQASYEQYF.